A single sample is the source of the 21 T cell receptor beta chains below, sequenced in a study of T cells after yellow fever vaccination. TCRdb re-called the 5' RACE reads with MiXCR, one entry per CDR3 protein. Of around 310,000 distinct CDR3 sequences in the sample, roughly 8.7% are singletons; the top ten hold 15% to 20%. The sequencing here drew on PBMCs, taken on the day of the first yellow fever vaccination. The receptors derive from a man between 18 and 29 years old who received the YFV17D yellow fever vaccine.

This clonotype has just a few counts. The chain employs TRBV6-2 or TRBV6-3 and TRBJ1-1; TRBD1 is a possible D gene (6 bases). V shed 2 bases and J shed 10 bases, with 14 bases lying between them. CDR3 length equals 13 residues. Per germline, CDR1 MNHEY and CDR2 SVGEGT. CDR3 DNA: TGTGCCAGCAGTTACGGCCAGGGGCTAAGAGCTTTCTTT. Translating it yields CASSYGQGLRAFF.

The chain recombines TRBV19 with TRBJ1-1; D is unresolved. V dropped 5 bases and J dropped 8 bases, with 15 bases sitting between them. The CDR3 loop spans 13 amino acids. Germline CDR1 reads LNHDA; CDR2 reads SQIVND (reference sequence). CDR3 bases: TGTGCCAGTAGTGCTAGACCGGTGGTGGAAGCTTTCTTT. This sequence encodes CASSARPVVEAFF.

This clonotype was counted many times. The chain joins TRBV7-8 to TRBJ1-5; D ambiguous. This CDR3 has 16 residues. Germline assignment: CDR1 SGHVS and CDR2 FQNEAQ. V gave up 4 bases and J gave up 0 bases, with 13 bases separating them. CDR3 loop: CASSSSRRFSNQPQHF. CDR3 bases: TGTGCCAGCAGCTCCTCTCGCAGGTTTAGCAATCAGCCCCAGCATTTT.

There are many counts of this clonotype. The chain has TRBV12-3 or TRBV12-4 and TRBJ2-5; the match to TRBD2 covers 7 bases. With V trimmed by 7 bases and J by 2 bases, 13 bases remained unmatched. The CDR3 contains 16 residues. The CDR3 DNA follows: TGTGCCAGCACCGAGCGGGACGGGAGATCTCAAGAGACCCAGTACTTC. Translating gives CASTERDGRSQETQYF.

This clonotype showed up just a few times. The chain carries TRBV9 and TRBJ2-6; D unclear. The V end was cut by 0 bases, the J end by 4 bases, with 2 bases between. Germline assignment: CDR1 SGDLS and CDR2 YYNGEE. The CDR3 runs 13 residues. Here the CDR3 DNA reads TGTGCCAGCAGCGTAGGCGGGGCCAACGTCCTGACTTTC. Amino acid sequence: CASSVGGANVLTF.

This clonotype turned up a few times. The chain links TRBV5-1 to TRBJ2-1, with D hard to call. The germline V gene encodes CDR1 SGHRS and CDR2 YFSETQ. Trimming left V 0 bases short and J 14 bases short, with 12 bases between. This CDR3 comprises 12 residues. For the CDR3, the DNA is TGCGCCAGCAGCTTGGCAGGCCTCGGTGAGTTCTTC. It yields the protein CASSLAGLGEFF.

The chain uses TRBV4-1 and TRBJ2-5, with no clear D. The CDR3 is 14 residues long. CDR1 MGHRA and CDR2 YSYEKL come from the germline V gene. Trimming left V 2 bases short and J 2 bases short, with 9 bases between. CDR3 amino acids: CASSQPTEQETQYF. CDR3 coding DNA: TGCGCCAGCAGCCAACCTACCGAACAAGAGACCCAGTACTTC.

This clonotype was counted between two and nine times. The rearrangement uses TRBV7-2 and TRBJ1-4; D gene uncertain. Trimming cost V 5 bases and J 2 bases, with 12 bases left between them. The CDR3 consists of 15 residues. Per germline, CDR1 SGHTA and CDR2 FQGNSA. The CDR3 protein is CASSPQVETNEKLFF. In DNA form, the CDR3 reads TGTGCCAGCAGCCCCCAGGTGGAGACTAATGAAAAACTGTTTTTT.

The chain recombines TRBV4-3 with TRBJ1-4; no firm D call. Germline V CDR1 and CDR2: LGHNA, YSLEER. The CDR3 totals 15 residues. The V and J ends lost 5 bases and 1 base respectively, with 11 bases between them. CDR3 nucleotide sequence: TGCGCCAGCAGCGTTCGAGAAGGAACTAATGAAAAACTGTTTTTT. This sequence encodes CASSVREGTNEKLFF.

The chain uses TRBV5-6 and TRBJ2-3; 9 bases map to TRBD2. The germline V gene encodes CDR1 SGHDT and CDR2 YYEEEE. With V trimmed by 1 base and J by 1 base, 4 bases remained unmatched. The length of the CDR3 is 16 residues. The CDR3 DNA reads TGTGCCAGCAGCTTGAGGGCTAGCGGGGGCACAGATACGCAGTATTTT. Translating gives CASSLRASGGTDTQYF.

The chain recombines TRBV24-1 with TRBJ2-3, with D perhaps matching TRBD1 or TRBD2 (6 bases each). Germline-derived CDR1 and CDR2 are KGHDR and SFDVKD. V lost 5 bases to trimming and J lost 4 bases, with 21 bases between them. The CDR3 is 17 amino acids. CDR3 region: CATSAQVGGEGSDTQYF. DNA for the CDR3: TGTGCCACCAGTGCTCAGGTGGGGGGCGAAGGGTCAGATACGCAGTATTTT.

This clonotype was observed a few times. The rearrangement links TRBV29-1 to TRBJ1-1, with D tentatively TRBD1 (6 bases). Germline V gives CDR1 SQVTM, CDR2 ANQGSEA. This CDR3 is built from 14 residues. Trimming took off 4 bases at V and 3 bases at J, with 15 bases between the two ends. The CDR3 loop reads CSVVIGGMYTEAFF. As DNA, the CDR3 is TGCAGCGTTGTCATAGGGGGTATGTACACTGAAGCTTTCTTT.

In this sample, this clonotype turned up many times. V is TRBV12-3 or TRBV12-4 and J is TRBJ2-3, with TRBD1 identical over 9 bases. The CDR3 runs to 14 residues. The V segment lost 6 bases and the J segment 6 bases; nucleotides outside the gene matches: 7. CDR3 nucleotides: TGTGCCAGCAGGGCCACAGGGGGCTCGGATACGCAGTATTTT. Its protein is CASRATGGSDTQYF.

In this sample, this clonotype turned up many times. V and J are TRBV5-6 and TRBJ2-1, with unresolved D. The CDR3 contains 16 residues. Germline CDR1 is SGHDT and CDR2 is YYEEEE. Trimming shortened V by 0 bases and J by 6 bases, and 16 bases separated the two germline ends. The CDR3 is CASSLVGARVGNEQFF. The CDR3 DNA is TGTGCCAGCAGCTTGGTTGGCGCCCGGGTCGGCAATGAGCAGTTCTTC.

The table lists this clonotype with many counts. The rearrangement links TRBV20-1 to TRBJ2-1; 15 bases map to TRBD2. The ends lost 5 bases at V and 7 bases at J; junction bases unmatched: 9. CDR1 and CDR2 (germline): DFQATT, SNEGSKA (reference sequence). The CDR3 loop spans 16 amino acids. The chain's CDR3 is CSAQLGLAGGQNEQFF. The CDR3 DNA follows: TGCAGTGCTCAACTGGGACTAGCGGGGGGCCAAAATGAGCAGTTCTTC.

The CDR3 sequence: CASSLAGNGEQFF. The CDR3 DNA sequence: TGTGCCAGCAGCTTAGCGGGGAACGGTGAGCAGTTCTTC. The chain links TRBV7-9 to TRBJ2-1; D remains ambiguous. V gave up 0 bases and J gave up 9 bases, with 9 bases separating them. The CDR3 runs 13 residues. Germline CDR1 and CDR2: SEHNR and FQNEAQ (reference sequence).

The chain couples TRBV9 to TRBJ2-7, with 7 bases identical to TRBD2. The CDR3 covers 17 residues. V shed 1 base and J 3 bases; nucleotides not matched to a gene: 13. Germline lookup yields CDR1 SGDLS and CDR2 YYNGEE. In DNA form, the CDR3 reads TGTGCCAGCAGCGTACTCGCCTCGGGGGACTATAACTACGAGCAGTACTTC. Protein product: CASSVLASGDYNYEQYF.

This clonotype has just a few counts. J is TRBJ2-4 and V is TRBV4-2, with D hard to call. In germline, CDR1 is LGHNA, CDR2 YNFKEQ. Trimming left V 3 bases short and J 0 bases short, with 15 bases between. CDR3 size: 17 residues. In nucleotides, the CDR3 is TGTGCCAGCAGCCAGGTCTTCTCAAGTTTAGCCAAAAACATTCAGTACTTC. Protein sequence: CASSQVFSSLAKNIQYF.

The chain recombines TRBV4-1 with TRBJ1-2; a weak D match, TRBD1 (6 bases). V gave up 1 base and J gave up 8 bases, with 17 bases separating them. The CDR3 totals 15 residues. The germline gives CDR1 MGHRA, CDR2 YSYEKL. The DNA of the CDR3 is TGCGCCAGCAGCCAAGTCTCGAGCGGACAGACGGGCTACACCTTC. This sequence encodes CASSQVSSGQTGYTF.

The chain carries TRBV15 and TRBJ1-5, with D maybe TRBD1 (6 bases). CDR3 size: 15 residues. V was shortened by 5 bases and J by 3 bases, with 14 bases between the two germline ends. The V gene's germline CDR1 is LNHNV and CDR2 YYDKDF (reference sequence). The CDR3 protein is CATSSRTAFNQPQHF. For the CDR3, the DNA is TGTGCCACCAGCTCCCGGACAGCCTTCAATCAGCCCCAGCATTTT.

This clonotype was recorded many times. The chain combines TRBV5-1 with TRBJ2-1, with a possible D match to TRBD2 (5 bases). Germline values: CDR1 SGHRS, CDR2 YFSETQ. V lost 3 bases and J lost 10, with 20 bases in between. This CDR3 has 15 residues. DNA of the CDR3: TGCGCCAGCAGCTCCTTGGGATCGTCAGACTACGAGCAGTTCTTC. It codes for CASSSLGSSDYEQFF.